The sequence of this T cell receptor (beta chain) was determined in a study of blood T cell repertoires in COVID-19. Background on the study: The study drew acute and convalescent COVID-19 samples from the United States, Italy and Spain. Sources were T cells, B-cell-depleted T cells, or PBMCs; the material itself was cDNA or gDNA.

In the original processing: Cell counts per sample came from amplifying reference gene primers. The assay was immunoSEQ multiplex PCR, and TCRdb's table has in-frame clones only and misses some. V and J calls and clone size follow that table, whereas D and trimming were derived from the DNA. This repertoire shows hundreds of thousands of clones, 87% found once; its top ten account for around 1.5%. The CDR3 contains 14 residues. Trimming cost V 2 bases and J 5 bases, with 9 bases left between them. Germline-derived CDR1 and CDR2 are MNHEY and SVGEGT. V is TRBV6-2 or TRBV6-3 and J is TRBJ1-4, with D tentatively TRBD1 (5 bases). The clonotype comes from a woman aged 40 to 50 who had recovered from COVID-19. Material for sequencing was peripheral blood. The CDR3 region has the DNA TGTGCCAGCAGTTACGGCAGGGCAAATGAAAAACTGTTTTTT. Its translation: CASSYGRANEKLFF.